The TCR beta chain described here comes from a study of blood T cell repertoires in COVID-19. Study overall: PBMCs, B-cell-depleted T cells, or T cells provided the cDNA or gDNA that made up the material.

Assay used: immunoSEQ multiplex PCR; TCRdb lists only in-frame clones, some missing. The sample contains some 400,000 clones, approximately 90% of which appear only once. The germline CDR1 and CDR2 sequences are PRHDT and FYEKMQ (reference sequence). The CDR3 extends over 13 amino acids. The V end was cut by 4 bases, the J end by 6 bases, with 13 bases between. All enrollees were about 18 to 89 years old and from fewer than 30 US areas. Categorization into cohorts depended on clinical history that participants reported. All recovered Cohort 3 donors got two negative PCRs, got clearance, or saw symptom resolution.

This TCR was recovered from a man in his thirties or forties who had recovered from COVID-19. The genes are TRBV13 and TRBJ2-7; D possibly corresponds to TRBD2 (5 bases). Sequencing input: PBMCs or T cells enriched from blood (not recorded which). In DNA form, the CDR3 reads TGTGCCAGCAGCTCCCACCGTGGAGGCGAGCAGTACTTC. Translating gives CASSSHRGGEQYF.